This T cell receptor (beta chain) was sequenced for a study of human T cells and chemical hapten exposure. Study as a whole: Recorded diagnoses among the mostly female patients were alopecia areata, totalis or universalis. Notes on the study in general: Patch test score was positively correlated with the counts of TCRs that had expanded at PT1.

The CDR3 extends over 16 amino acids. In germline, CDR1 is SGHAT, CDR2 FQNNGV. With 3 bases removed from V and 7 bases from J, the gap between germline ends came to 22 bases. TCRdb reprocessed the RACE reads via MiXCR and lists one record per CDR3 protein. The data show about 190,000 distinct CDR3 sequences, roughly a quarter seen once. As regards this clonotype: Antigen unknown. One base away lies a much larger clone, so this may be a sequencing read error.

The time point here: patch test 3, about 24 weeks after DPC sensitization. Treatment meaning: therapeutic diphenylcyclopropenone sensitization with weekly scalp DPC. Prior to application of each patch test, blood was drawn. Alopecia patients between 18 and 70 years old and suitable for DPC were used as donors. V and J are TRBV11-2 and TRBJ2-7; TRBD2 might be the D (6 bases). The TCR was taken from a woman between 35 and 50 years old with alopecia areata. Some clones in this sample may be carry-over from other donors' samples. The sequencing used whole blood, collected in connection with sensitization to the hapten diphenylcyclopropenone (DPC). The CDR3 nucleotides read TGTGCCAGCAGCTTGCGACTAGTGGGAATCGTACGGGAGCAGTACTTC. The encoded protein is CASSLRLVGIVREQYF.